The 2 T cell receptor beta chains listed next were all sequenced from one sample in a study of regulatory T cells in long-lasting Graves disease. Sequencing libraries for TCR beta were prepared with iRepertoire HTBI primers and Arm-PCR of CDR3 regions. From the multiplex PCR reads, TCRdb called clonotypes with MiXCR, one entry per CDR3 protein. The table shows hundreds of thousands of distinct CDR3 sequences, with 21% occurring only once. Time point reported: persistent/refractory GD, antithyroid drugs over 5 years with positive TRAb. PBMC-extracted RNA yielded the TCR library. The sequenced sample was peripheral blood mononuclear cells (PBMCs), obtained when the disease was refractory, from a patient treated with antithyroid drugs. The receptor source for this set is a female donor with Graves disease.

This clonotype was recorded at least ten times. The chain combines TRBV13 with TRBJ2-5; TRBD2 agrees at 7 bases. Per the germline V gene, CDR1 is PRHDT and CDR2 is FYEKMQ (reference sequence). CDR3 length: 16 residues. V gave up 4 bases and J gave up 1 base; unmatched junction bases: 9. The CDR3 loop reads CASSSREGLIQETQYF. The CDR3 DNA sequence: TGTGCCAGCAGCTCCAGGGAGGGCCTGATCCAAGAGACCCAGTACTTC.

The chain joins TRBV4-2 to TRBJ2-7; weak D call: TRBD1 (6 bases). Per germline, CDR1 LGHNA and CDR2 YNFKEQ. This CDR3 contains 14 residues. Between the trimmed V and J ends, which lost 0 bases and 6 bases, there was a span of 12 bases. Here the CDR3 DNA reads TGTGCCAGCAGCCAAGAAGGGACATCATCCGAGCAGTACTTC. Protein product: CASSQEGTSSEQYF.